This TCR beta chain was sequenced during a study of vaccination effects on CD4 cells after COVID-19. The protocol was immunoSEQ multiplex PCR, while the TCRdb copy is restricted to in-frame clones and leaves out a portion. There are about 61,000 clones in the sample; 60% to 75% occur only once, and 0.95% to 1.5% lies in the top ten. Per germline, CDR1 LGHDT and CDR2 YNNKEL (reference sequence). CDR3 size: 14 residues. V was clipped by 8 bases and J by 1 base; unmatched bases: 4. Sequencing was preceded by expansion of antigen-specific CD4+ T cells with viral peptide pools in the ViraFEST assay. Culture lasted 10 days before CD4+ T cell isolation. All participants had two doses of either the BNT162b2 or mRNA-1273 vaccine. Vaccine recipients, nucleocapsid antibody negative, had no prior SARS-CoV-2 infection. Supplemented with 7.5 to 10 IU/ml IL-2 and roughly 9.2 ug/ml peptides, two million PBMC per well were kept in culture. IL-2 medium was substituted for half the medium on days 3 and 7.

Turning to this clone: Its antigen is still unknown.

The sequencing used CD4+ T cells from PBMCs cultured with HCoV-229E spike peptides, collected after COVID-19 vaccination. The rearrangement uses TRBV3-1 (or the pseudogene TRBV3-2) and TRBJ2-3; 9 bases map to TRBD1. This sequence was found in a human donor who received a COVID-19 vaccine. DNA of the CDR3: TGTGCCAGCGGCCGGACAGGGGGCACAGATACGCAGTATTTT. It codes for CASGRTGGTDTQYF.